The rows below give T cell receptor beta chains drawn from one sample of a study of OX40 agonist ivuxolimab in advanced cancers. TCRdb's table, derived via immunoSEQ multiplex PCR, lists solely in-frame clones and lacks some. This table has fewer than 95,000 clones, almost 85% appearing once. The specimen comprised CD4+ or CD8+ T cells sorted from blood, sampled in a trial of the OX40 agonist ivuxolimab. These receptor sequences come from an adult with an advanced solid tumor such as melanoma, head and neck, liver or kidney cancer. Both conserved end residues are trimmed from each CDR3.

J gene,V gene,CDR3 protein
TRBJ2-7,TRBV10-1,ASSALSGGKKY
TRBJ2-5,TRBV6-5,ASSYGEVPGETQY
TRBJ2-7,TRBV2,ASKEVPREQY
TRBJ1-1,TRBV7-3,ASSPTGTVNLNTEAF
TRBJ2-1,TRBV21-1,ASKGTGAGVSYNEQF
TRBJ1-6,TRBV7-3,ASSLRGAGYNSPLH
TRBJ1-1,TRBV19,ASNTDRDGTEAF
TRBJ1-1,TRBV18,ASSPRQNAEAF
TRBJ2-7,TRBV20-1,SAADSYEQY
TRBJ2-2,TRBV6-5,ASKSGTGDTGELF
TRBJ2-1,TRBV7-7,ASSLASNNEQF
TRBJ2-7,TRBV5-6,ASSRRREQY